These T cell receptor beta chains were read from a single sample in a study of blood T cell repertoires in COVID-19. The method was immunoSEQ multiplex PCR; TCRdb's version includes in-frame clones alone and lacks a portion of them. The table has 35,000 to 45,000 clones, 73% seen once. What was sequenced was peripheral blood. The receptors come from a man older than 75 with acute or convalescent COVID-19. Both conserved end residues are part of each CDR3. D genes are given only for firm matches. Clone size is shown for a subset of rows, as once, few, many or a class of expanded clone.

j_gene: TRBJ2-7; abundance: -; v_gene: TRBV13; d_gene: TRBD2; CDR3nt: TGTGCCAGCAGCTTATGGAGGACTAGCCCCTACGAGCAGTACTTC; CDR3aa: CASSLWRTSPYEQYF
j_gene: TRBJ1-4; abundance: -; v_gene: TRBV21-1; d_gene: -; CDR3nt: TGTGCCAGCAATACACCGGGACAGGGAATTGAAAAACTGTTTTTT; CDR3aa: CASNTPGQGIEKLFF
j_gene: TRBJ1-2; abundance: -; v_gene: TRBV28; d_gene: -; CDR3nt: TGTGCCTCCGGGCGGGGGGACTATGGCTACACCTTC; CDR3aa: CASGRGDYGYTF
j_gene: TRBJ2-2; abundance: -; v_gene: TRBV4-1; d_gene: -; CDR3nt: TGCGCCAGCAGCCGACTCGGTTTCGGGGAGCTGTTTTTT; CDR3aa: CASSRLGFGELFF
j_gene: TRBJ1-5; abundance: -; v_gene: TRBV6-6; d_gene: -; CDR3nt: TGTGCCGCGAAGAGGGGCAATCAGCCCCAGCATTTT; CDR3aa: CAAKRGNQPQHF
j_gene: TRBJ2-1; abundance: -; v_gene: TRBV10-3; d_gene: TRBD2; CDR3nt: TGTGCCATCAGTGATTATAGCGGGAGGGGGAATGAGCAGTTCTTC; CDR3aa: CAISDYSGRGNEQFF
j_gene: TRBJ2-2; abundance: few; v_gene: TRBV6-6; d_gene: TRBD2; CDR3nt: TGTGCCAGCAGTTCGGGCTTAGCGGGAGACGTCGGGGAGCTGTTTTTT; CDR3aa: CASSSGLAGDVGELFF
j_gene: TRBJ2-2; abundance: -; v_gene: TRBV27; d_gene: TRBD1; CDR3nt: TGTGCCAGCAGTGCCCGGACAGGGGCCGGGGAGCTGTTTTTT; CDR3aa: CASSARTGAGELFF
j_gene: TRBJ2-7; abundance: once; v_gene: TRBV15; d_gene: -; CDR3nt: TGTGCCACCAGCAGAGATAGGCAGGCCTACGAGCAGTACTTC; CDR3aa: CATSRDRQAYEQYF
j_gene: TRBJ2-5; abundance: -; v_gene: TRBV18; d_gene: -; CDR3nt: TGTGCCAGCTCACCGGGTTCCGGAGGGACCCAGTACTTC; CDR3aa: CASSPGSGGTQYF
j_gene: TRBJ1-5; abundance: -; v_gene: TRBV7-3; d_gene: -; CDR3nt: TGTGCCAGCAGCTCCCGGTCAAAGGGGTTTCGACAGCCCCAGCATTTT; CDR3aa: CASSSRSKGFRQPQHF
j_gene: TRBJ2-3; abundance: -; v_gene: TRBV6-5; d_gene: TRBD1; CDR3nt: TGTGCCAGCAGTTACTCGACCAGGGGGCGAGGTACGCAGTATTTT; CDR3aa: CASSYSTRGRGTQYF
j_gene: TRBJ2-2; abundance: -; v_gene: TRBV10-3; d_gene: TRBD2; CDR3nt: TGTGCCATCAGTAGCCGTGGAGCGGGAGTGAACACCGGGGAGCTGTTTTTT; CDR3aa: CAISSRGAGVNTGELFF
j_gene: TRBJ2-7; abundance: few; v_gene: TRBV4-2; d_gene: TRBD2; CDR3nt: TGTGCCAGCAGCCATCAGGGACTAGCGGGCCAGGGCGAGCAGTACTTC; CDR3aa: CASSHQGLAGQGEQYF
j_gene: TRBJ2-5; abundance: -; v_gene: TRBV7-7; d_gene: TRBD2; CDR3nt: TGTGCTAGCAGCTTAGCCGGGGGAGGGGAGACCCAGTACTTC; CDR3aa: CASSLAGGGETQYF
j_gene: TRBJ1-1; abundance: -; v_gene: TRBV12-3/TRBV12-4; d_gene: TRBD1; CDR3nt: TGTGCCAGCAGCGAACAGGGGGCTGAAGCTTTCTTT; CDR3aa: CASSEQGAEAFF
j_gene: TRBJ2-1; abundance: few; v_gene: TRBV10-2; d_gene: TRBD2; CDR3nt: TGCGCCAGCAGCCCTCTAGCGGGGTTTTCCTACAATGAGCAGTTCTTC; CDR3aa: CASSPLAGFSYNEQFF
j_gene: TRBJ2-1; abundance: -; v_gene: TRBV3-1/TRBV3-2; d_gene: TRBD2; CDR3nt: TGTGCCAGCAGCCAAGTGACCGGGACTAGCGGGTTAAATGAGCAGTTCTTC; CDR3aa: CASSQVTGTSGLNEQFF
j_gene: TRBJ2-3; abundance: -; v_gene: TRBV27; d_gene: -; CDR3nt: TGTGCCAGCAGCCAAGCGGGCACGCAGTATTTT; CDR3aa: CASSQAGTQYF
j_gene: TRBJ2-1; abundance: few; v_gene: TRBV27; d_gene: TRBD1; CDR3nt: TGTGCCAGCAGTTCGGGACAGACCTCAAACAATGAGCAGTTCTTC; CDR3aa: CASSSGQTSNNEQFF
j_gene: TRBJ1-1; abundance: -; v_gene: TRBV18; d_gene: TRBD1; CDR3nt: TGTGCCAGCTCAGCCGGGACAGGGGCTGAAGCTTTCTTT; CDR3aa: CASSAGTGAEAFF
j_gene: TRBJ1-6; abundance: -; v_gene: TRBV19; d_gene: -; CDR3nt: TGTGCCAGTAGTATAGTTTCGGTGCGGAGCAATTCACCCCTCCACTTT; CDR3aa: CASSIVSVRSNSPLHF
j_gene: TRBJ1-3; abundance: -; v_gene: TRBV2; d_gene: TRBD1; CDR3nt: TGTGCCAGCAGGTGGACAGGGGCTGGAAACACCATATATTTT; CDR3aa: CASRWTGAGNTIYF
j_gene: TRBJ2-5; abundance: -; v_gene: TRBV9; d_gene: TRBD2; CDR3nt: TGTGCCAGCAGCGTAGTTGCGGGAGGAGAGACCCAGTACTTC; CDR3aa: CASSVVAGGETQYF
j_gene: TRBJ2-7; abundance: -; v_gene: TRBV7-2; d_gene: -; CDR3nt: TGTGCCAGCAGCTTAGCGTCTGCGGGTCACTACGAGCAGTACTTC; CDR3aa: CASSLASAGHYEQYF
j_gene: TRBJ2-1; abundance: few; v_gene: TRBV5-6; d_gene: -; CDR3nt: TGTGCCAGCAATTTACGGCGTGGAGCGGGTTACAATGAGCAGTTCTTC; CDR3aa: CASNLRRGAGYNEQFF
j_gene: TRBJ1-2; abundance: -; v_gene: TRBV4-1; d_gene: TRBD1; CDR3nt: TGCGCCAGCAGCCAAGGGACAGGGCGCCCCTATGGCTACACCTTC; CDR3aa: CASSQGTGRPYGYTF
j_gene: TRBJ2-7; abundance: -; v_gene: TRBV6-5; d_gene: -; CDR3nt: TGTGCCAGCAGTTACTCGTCCCCCAGGGTGATACACGAGCAGTACTTC; CDR3aa: CASSYSSPRVIHEQYF
j_gene: TRBJ2-7; abundance: -; v_gene: TRBV12-5; d_gene: TRBD1; CDR3nt: TGTGCTAGTGGTTTGGTTCTCTATGGACAGGGTCACGACGAGCAGTACTTC; CDR3aa: CASGLVLYGQGHDEQYF
j_gene: TRBJ2-4; abundance: few; v_gene: TRBV6-5; d_gene: -; CDR3nt: TGTGCCAGCAGTTACGGGGCGCTAGCCAAAAACATTCAGTACTTC; CDR3aa: CASSYGALAKNIQYF
j_gene: TRBJ1-6; abundance: few; v_gene: TRBV3-1/TRBV3-2; d_gene: -; CDR3nt: TGTGCCAGCAGCTTTGACAGTCCCCGGTCACCCCTCCACTTT; CDR3aa: CASSFDSPRSPLHF
j_gene: TRBJ1-1; abundance: few; v_gene: TRBV29-1; d_gene: TRBD1; CDR3nt: TGCAGCATAGTACCGGGACAGGGTAGTGAAGCTTTCTTT; CDR3aa: CSIVPGQGSEAFF
j_gene: TRBJ2-5; abundance: -; v_gene: TRBV9; d_gene: TRBD2; CDR3nt: TGTGCCAGCAGCGTAGTAGAGGGACTAGCGGGACGAGAGACCCAGTACTTC; CDR3aa: CASSVVEGLAGRETQYF
j_gene: TRBJ2-1; abundance: many; v_gene: TRBV28; d_gene: TRBD1; CDR3nt: TGTGCCAGCAGTGGGACAGGGTTTAATGAGCAGTTCTTC; CDR3aa: CASSGTGFNEQFF
j_gene: TRBJ1-3; abundance: -; v_gene: TRBV6-1; d_gene: TRBD1; CDR3nt: TGTGCCAGCAGTGCCCGTGGGACAGGGAATGGAAACACCATATATTTT; CDR3aa: CASSARGTGNGNTIYF
j_gene: TRBJ2-7; abundance: -; v_gene: TRBV10-3; d_gene: TRBD1; CDR3nt: TGTGCCACGGGGGACAGGGGGCAAAGCTCCTACGAGCAGTACTTC; CDR3aa: CATGDRGQSSYEQYF